The rows below give T cell receptor beta chains drawn from one sample of a study of OX40 agonist ivuxolimab in advanced cancers. The table came from immunoSEQ multiplex PCR; TCRdb's copy has only in-frame clones and leaves some out. Counted here are about 44,000 clones, around 90% occurring once; the ten biggest clones make up about 16%. This sample comprised CD4+ or CD8+ T cells sorted from blood, obtained in a trial of the OX40 agonist ivuxolimab. Receptor source: an adult with an advanced solid tumor such as melanoma, head and neck, liver or kidney cancer. CDR3s include the opening cysteine and the closing phenylalanine or tryptophan. A D gene is named only where the DNA matches it firmly. Some rows mark clone size as missing; the rest say once, few, many or name a class of expanded clone.

TRBJ2-7 . . TRBV28 TGTGCCAGCAGTTTCGCCGGCTACGAGCAGTACTTC CASSFAGYEQYF
TRBJ2-5 TRBD2 . TRBV11-3 TGTGCCAGCAGCTCGCAGCGGGGGAGCCGACAAGAGACCCAGTACTTC CASSSQRGSRQETQYF
TRBJ2-1 TRBD1 few TRBV18 TGTGCCAGCTCACCTACCGGGACAGGTTACAATGAGCAGTTCTTC CASSPTGTGYNEQFF
TRBJ2-5 . . TRBV7-7 TGTGCTAGCAGCTTAGATCAGGGGTCTGGGACCCAGTACTTC CASSLDQGSGTQYF
TRBJ2-2 . . TRBV4-2 TGTGCCAGCAGCCAAGAATTACAACCGAGAGGCGGGGAGCTGTTTTTT CASSQELQPRGGELFF
TRBJ2-3 TRBD2 . TRBV29-1 TGCAGCGTTGAGGGGGGGGACGCAGATACGCAGTATTTT CSVEGGDADTQYF
TRBJ2-3 TRBD1 . TRBV10-3 TGTGCCATCAGCGAGACAGGGTTTGGCACAGATACGCAGTATTTT CAISETGFGTDTQYF
TRBJ2-5 . . TRBV30 TGTGCCTGGAGTGACGAAAATCTGTTCGCGGAGACCCAGTACTTC CAWSDENLFAETQYF
TRBJ2-7 TRBD1 . TRBV9 TGTGCCAGCAGCGTAGGGACAGGGGCCTACGAGCAGTACTTC CASSVGTGAYEQYF
TRBJ2-3 . . TRBV27 TGTGCCAGCAGTCCAGGACTATTTCCCCAAAGCACAGATACGCAGTATTTT CASSPGLFPQSTDTQYF
TRBJ2-3 TRBD1 . TRBV2 TGTGCCAGCAGTCCCGGCAGGGGGCGAATAACAGATACGCAGTATTTT CASSPGRGRITDTQYF
TRBJ2-3 . . TRBV7-9 TGTGCCAGCAGCTTAGATTCCAGCCTCACCGATACGCAGTATTTT CASSLDSSLTDTQYF
TRBJ2-1 TRBD1 . TRBV7-9 TGTGCCAGCAGCCCCGGGCAGGGGGCACATGAGCAGTTCTTC CASSPGQGAHEQFF
TRBJ1-5 . . TRBV30 TGTGCCTGGAGTGTACTTAGCAATCAGCCCCAGCATTTT CAWSVLSNQPQHF
TRBJ1-5 . . TRBV9 TGTGCCAGCAGCGTGTCAGGACAAGGACAGCCCCAGCATTTT CASSVSGQGQPQHF
TRBJ1-5 TRBD1 . TRBV2 TGTGCCAGCAGTCCACGGACAGGGGGGAAGACCCAGCATTTT CASSPRTGGKTQHF
TRBJ2-7 . few TRBV19 TGTGCCAGTAGTATGGGGGGCGCAGATTTCTACGAGCAGTACTTC CASSMGGADFYEQYF
TRBJ2-7 . . TRBV4-1 TGCGCCAGCAGCCAAGATGGATACGAGCAGTACTTC CASSQDGYEQYF
TRBJ2-2 . . TRBV9 TGTGCCAGCAGCGTTGGGGGGAGTCCCGGGGAGCTGTTTTTT CASSVGGSPGELFF
TRBJ1-1 TRBD1 . TRBV5-4 TGTGCCAGCAGCTCACAGGGGGCCGCTGAAGCTTTCTTT CASSSQGAAEAFF
TRBJ1-3 . . TRBV28 TGTGCCAGCAGTGCCCCATATTCTGGAAACACCATATATTTT CASSAPYSGNTIYF
TRBJ2-7 TRBD1 . TRBV27 TGTGCCAGCAGTTTAACGGGACAGGGGATTGGGCAGTACTTC CASSLTGQGIGQYF
TRBJ2-7 . . TRBV15 TGTGCCACCAGCAGAGAGGCCGGCCCAGCGAGCGAGCAGTACTTC CATSREAGPASEQYF
TRBJ2-1 TRBD1 . TRBV9 TGTGCCAGCAGCCCCAGGACAGGGTCGGGTAACAATGAGCAGTTCTTC CASSPRTGSGNNEQFF
TRBJ2-5 TRBD2 . TRBV19 TGTGCCAGTAGTGCGATTGGGGAGGGCCGGGAAGAGACCCAGTACTTC CASSAIGEGREETQYF
TRBJ1-2 . . TRBV9 TGTGCCAGCAGCCTCAGCGGGGGCGTCTATGGCTACACCTTC CASSLSGGVYGYTF
TRBJ1-4 . . TRBV7-3 TGTGCCAGCAGCTTAATGGGCAGGGAAGTTAATGAAAAACTGTTTTTT CASSLMGREVNEKLFF
TRBJ1-1 . . TRBV28 TGTGCCAGCAGTTTCCGGAACACTGAAGCTTTCTTT CASSFRNTEAFF
TRBJ1-5 TRBD1 few TRBV7-6 TGTGCCAGCAGCTTGGGACAGGGTAGTGGACAGCCCCAGCATTTT CASSLGQGSGQPQHF
TRBJ2-1 TRBD2 once TRBV11-3 TGTGCCAGCAGCCACTCTGCGGGAGTTCACAATGAGCAGTTCTTC CASSHSAGVHNEQFF
TRBJ2-7 . . TRBV30 TGTGCCTGGAGTGTTCTACTAGCCGGTGAGCAGTACTTC CAWSVLLAGEQYF
TRBJ2-5 TRBD2 . TRBV7-2 TGTGCCAGCAGCCGATCTAGCGGAGCCCAAGAGACCCAGTACTTC CASSRSSGAQETQYF
TRBJ1-1 . . TRBV6-5 TGTGCCAGCAGTTACGATTCGGTCCTGAACACTGAAGCTTTCTTT CASSYDSVLNTEAFF
TRBJ2-2 TRBD2 . TRBV11-1 TGTGCCAGCAGCTTATGGGTCGCAGGACTAGGAATCACCGGGGAGCTGTTTTTT CASSLWVAGLGITGELFF
TRBJ2-2 TRBD2 . TRBV5-4 TGTGCCAGCAGCCTAACCTATAGCGGGGCCGGGGAGCTGTTTTTT CASSLTYSGAGELFF
TRBJ1-2 TRBD1 once TRBV11-2 TGTGCCAGCAGCTTAACTCCCTCCGGGACAGCCGACCTGGGTGGCTACACCTTC CASSLTPSGTADLGGYTF
TRBJ2-5 . . TRBV5-1 TGCGCCAGCAGCCAAGGGATCTCCGGGGAGACCCAGTACTTC CASSQGISGETQYF
TRBJ1-4 . once TRBV7-9 TGTGCCAGCAGCTTGGTTGGAGAAAAACTGTTTTTT CASSLVGEKLFF
TRBJ2-5 . . TRBV11-2 TGTGCCAGCAGCTTAGGAGCGGTATCCCAAGAGACCCAGTACTTC CASSLGAVSQETQYF
TRBJ2-7 . . TRBV7-2 TGTGCCAGCAGCTCACCCTATGGGAGCTCCTACGAGCAGTACTTC CASSSPYGSSYEQYF
TRBJ2-1 . . TRBV25-1 TGTGCCAGCAGTGGCCCTAGCTGGGGTGGTGAGCAGTTCTTC CASSGPSWGGEQFF
TRBJ2-7 . . TRBV6-1 TGTGCCAGCAGGGACAGTTCCTACGAGCAGTACTTC CASRDSSYEQYF
TRBJ1-4 . once TRBV14 TGTGCCAGCAGCCGGGGACGGTTGAATGAAAAACTGTTTTTT CASSRGRLNEKLFF
TRBJ2-1 TRBD2 . TRBV18 TGTGCCAGCTCACCACCGGGGCTAGCGGGATACAATGAGCAGTTCTTC CASSPPGLAGYNEQFF
TRBJ2-7 TRBD1 . TRBV28 TGTGCCAGCAGTTTATTCCGGGACAGGGCCTCCTACGAGCAGTACTTC CASSLFRDRASYEQYF
TRBJ2-5 . . TRBV28 TGTGCCAGCAGCTCCCGGAGTCTACGTGAGCAGTACTTC CASSSRSLREQYF
TRBJ2-3 . few TRBV12-5 TGTGCTAGTGGTTTGGTGGGGCGGGAAGATACGCAGTATTTT CASGLVGREDTQYF
TRBJ2-2 . . TRBV18 TGTGCCAGCTCACTTTCAGGCGCCACCGGGGAGCTGTTTTTT CASSLSGATGELFF